This TCR beta chain was sequenced for a study of immune characterization of retroperitoneal liposarcoma (dated by TCRdb to about 2019). V is clipped by 8 bases and J by 4 bases, and the sequence between their germline boundaries is 13 bases long. Including the terminal cysteine and phenylalanine, the CDR3 comprises 13 residues. CDR3 DNA only is kept here, 39 bases in frame from base 1. The CDR1 and CDR2 encoded by the germline V gene are MNHNS and SASEGT. This clonotype registers as medium-sized (0.01 to 0.1%) within its sample. It lacks a known antigen. One base away there is no much larger clone; base qualities are not given. Library preparation used PCR. Instrument on record: NextSeq 500. TCRdb applied fastp at Q25 and MiXCR to the public reads, then kept only in-frame beta chains. Entries are consolidated by CDR3 protein sequence, retaining the most common genes and DNA. The sample includes about 10,000 distinct CDR3 sequences, with less than 40% observed a single time. Over 9.5% of the sample comes from the top ten.

The chain is assembled from TRBV6-1 and TRBJ2-3; TRBD2 is possibly the D segment (6 matching bases). The clonotype comes from a female donor with retroperitoneal liposarcoma. Sequenced input: tumor tissue. The CDR3 corresponds to CASGGLDADTQYF. The DNA reads as follows: TGTGCCAGCGGAGGGTTAGACGCAGATACGCAGTATTTT.